The 24 T cell receptor beta chains given below trace back to one sample, sequenced in a study of cytomegalovirus exposure and HLA in healthy donors. 60 Vbeta and 13 Jbeta primers were used in PCR. Generated by immunoSEQ multiplex PCR, the TCRdb table keeps only in-frame clones and is missing some. The data contain 150,000 to 200,000 clones, around 69% of them singletons. The sequenced sample was PBMCs. These receptors were collected from a man in his 60s in good health and CMV-seronegative.

J is TRBJ2-7 and V is TRBV7-2; a possible D gene is TRBD2 (6 bases). The V gene's germline CDR1 is SGHTA and CDR2 FQGNSA. V lost 7 bases to trimming and J lost 9 bases, with 25 bases between them. This CDR3 is 15 amino acids long. The CDR3 nucleotides read TGTGCCAGCAAGCCCGCCGGGGGAGACGGACCTGGGCAGTACTTC. It specifies CASKPAGGDGPGQYF.

The V call is TRBV11-2, the J call TRBJ2-5; 7 bases match TRBD1. The junction had 5 bases not matched to a gene; V was cut back by 5 bases and J by 2 bases. CDR3 length: 14 residues. The germline V gene has CDR1 SGHAT and CDR2 FQNNGV. The CDR3 region is CASSKGQIQETQYF. The CDR3 DNA reads as TGTGCCAGCAGCAAGGGACAGATACAAGAGACCCAGTACTTC.

The chain couples TRBV27 to TRBJ1-3; D is ambiguous. The CDR3 totals 15 residues. Germline CDR1 reads MNHEY; CDR2 reads SMNVEV (reference sequence). V lost 1 base, J lost 7 bases, and 14 bases lay in between. CDR3 residues: CASSLYGFTGNTIYF. CDR3 sequence (DNA): TGTGCCAGCAGTTTATACGGATTTACGGGGAACACCATATATTTT.

This sequence joins TRBV7-9 and TRBJ2-3; D might be TRBD2 (6 bases). V lost 3 bases and J lost 6, with 16 bases in between. Germline V gene sequence: CDR1 SEHNR, CDR2 FQNEAQ (reference sequence). CDR3 size: 15 residues. The DNA for the CDR3 is TGTGCCAGCAGCTTCGGGAGTGCGCCTTCGGATACGCAGTATTTT. Translation: CASSFGSAPSDTQYF.

V is TRBV6-6 and J is TRBJ1-1; D is possibly TRBD1 (6 bases). The CDR3 contains 13 residues. Looked up from germline, CDR1 is MNHNY and CDR2 is SVGAGI (reference sequence). V was pared by 2 bases and J by 4 bases, with 8 bases between. CDR3 sequence: CASSYGQSTEAFF. In nucleotides, the CDR3 is TGTGCCAGCAGTTACGGACAGTCCACTGAAGCTTTCTTT.

The rearrangement joins TRBV7-9 to TRBJ2-7; weak D call: TRBD1 (7 bases). With 4 bases removed from V and 1 base from J, the gap between germline ends came to 14 bases. Per the germline V gene, CDR1 is SEHNR and CDR2 is FQNEAQ (reference sequence). This CDR3 contains 15 residues. DNA of the CDR3: TGTGCCAGCAGCTACGTGACAGGGACTTCCTACGAGCAGTACTTC. Translated, it gives CASSYVTGTSYEQYF.

This clone has only a few counts. This chain connects TRBV6-5 to TRBJ2-7; perhaps TRBD2 as D (6 bases). Trimming removed 0 bases from V and 3 bases from J, with 15 bases in between. The CDR3 is 16 residues long. Germline CDR1 reads MNHEY; CDR2 reads SVGAGI. CDR3 in amino acids: CASSYSLGTGFYEQYF. As DNA, the CDR3 is TGTGCCAGCAGTTACTCGTTGGGGACTGGGTTCTACGAGCAGTACTTC.

The J gene is TRBJ2-2, the V gene TRBV10-3, with 8 bases identical to TRBD1. The V and J ends lost 0 bases and 5 bases, in that order; junction bases with no gene match: 8. Germline loops: CDR1 ENHRY, CDR2 SYGVKD. The CDR3 spans 17 residues. The CDR3 protein is CAISESGQGRKTGELFF. The CDR3 coding sequence is TGTGCCATCAGTGAGTCAGGACAGGGTCGGAAGACCGGGGAGCTGTTTTTT.

This clone was detected only once. The chain joins TRBV11-2 to TRBJ2-5, with 10 bases identical to TRBD1. The end of the DNA is better explained by TRBJ2-7, so the J call may be wrong. The CDR3 loop spans 15 amino acids. Germline V CDR1 and CDR2: SGHAT, FQNNGV. The CDR3 nucleotides are TGTGCCAGCCGGCCTCGGACAGGGGGCTCCTACGAGCAGTACTTC. Protein: CASRPRTGGSYEQYF.

The chain recombines TRBV6-5 with TRBJ2-4; the match to TRBD1 covers 7 bases. The V gene end was trimmed by 6 bases and the J gene end by 12 bases; junction bases not matched to a gene: 11. Germline CDR1 and CDR2: MNHEY and SVGAGI. This CDR3 comprises 13 residues. CDR3: CASSLQGLGTQYF. DNA for the CDR3: TGTGCCAGCAGCCTACAGGGGTTGGGCACTCAGTACTTC.

V gene TRBV7-2 combines with J gene TRBJ2-2, with D possibly matching TRBD2 (6 bases). Germline V gives CDR1 SGHTA, CDR2 FQGNSA. The CDR3 is 14 amino acids. The ends were cut back, 3 bases at V and 1 base at J, with 6 bases in the middle. The DNA of the CDR3 is TGTGCCAGCAGCTTGGGGGGGAACACCGGGGAGCTGTTTTTT. Its translation is CASSLGGNTGELFF.

The rearrangement links TRBV30 to TRBJ1-1, with D possibly being TRBD1 (5 bases). This CDR3 comprises 11 residues. CDR1 is GTSNPN, CDR2 SVGIG, per germline (reference sequence). V was clipped by 2 bases and J by 10 bases, with 11 bases between them. CDR3 DNA sequence: TGTGCCTGGAGTACCTCCGGGGGAGCTTTCTTT. Translation gives CAWSTSGGAFF.

The chain couples TRBV5-4 to TRBJ2-2; 8 bases are a match to TRBD2. Germline loops: CDR1 SGHNT, CDR2 YYREEE (reference sequence). This CDR3 is built from 15 residues. Trimming removed 6 bases from V and 5 bases from J; junction bases left unmatched: 9. CDR3 amino acids: CASTRGGAGTGELFF. CDR3 coding DNA: TGTGCCAGCACCCGGGGGGGCGCAGGTACCGGGGAGCTGTTTTTT.

This chain joins TRBV5-5 and TRBJ1-3, with D hard to call. This CDR3 comprises 17 residues. CDR1 and CDR2 from the germline V gene are SGHKS and YYEKEE (reference sequence). V was clipped by 5 bases and J by 0 bases, with 18 bases between them. The CDR3 region is CASSLSPHSGSGNTIYF. CDR3 bases: TGTGCCAGCAGTCTGTCGCCCCACAGTGGCTCTGGAAACACCATATATTTT. The full variable domain, its missing parts supplied by reference TRBV5-5 and TRBJ1-3, is DAGVTQSPTHLIKTRGQQVTLRCSPISGHKSVSWYQQVLGQGPQFIFQYYEKEERGRGNFPDRFSARQFPNYSSELNVNALLLGDSALYLCASSLSPHSGSGNTIYFGEGSWLTVV.

The rearrangement uses TRBV29-1 and TRBJ1-1; D might be TRBD1 (6 bases). V shed 6 bases and J shed 3 bases, with 11 bases lying between them. The CDR3 length is 12 residues. CDR1 and CDR2 from the germline V gene are SQVTM and ANQGSEA. CDR3 sequence: CSVTGSDTEAFF. The CDR3 bases are TGCAGCGTAACAGGGTCGGACACTGAAGCTTTCTTT. The full variable domain, its missing parts supplied by reference TRBV29-1 and TRBJ1-1, is SAVISQKPSRDICQRGTSLTIQCQVDSQVTMMFWYRQQPGQSLTLIATANQGSEATYESGFVIDKFPISRPNLTFSTLTVSNMSPEDSSIYLCSVTGSDTEAFFGQGTRLTVV.

The V gene is TRBV7-2, the J gene TRBJ2-1; possibly TRBD1 for D (6 bases). Trimming left V 5 bases short and J 14 bases short, with 13 bases between. Germline CDR1 reads SGHTA; CDR2 reads FQGNSA. This CDR3 contains 11 residues. The CDR3 nucleotides read TGTGCCAGCAGCGCCGGACAGACTAAGTTCTTC. As protein: CASSAGQTKFF.

This clone was observed a few times. The CDR3 here is CASGEGGQGSSYNEQFF. The CDR3 DNA reads TGCGCCAGCGGCGAGGGGGGACAGGGCAGCTCCTACAATGAGCAGTTCTTC. The rearrangement links TRBV5-1 to TRBJ2-1; the match to TRBD1 covers 9 bases. The CDR3 length is 17 residues. Germline V CDR1 and CDR2: SGHRS, YFSETQ. J gave up 0 bases and V 7 bases, and 11 bases lay outside the gene matches.

The genes are TRBV4-1 and TRBJ2-1, with 7 nucleotides matching TRBD2. The CDR3 has 16 residues. Germline V lookup: CDR1 MGHRA, CDR2 YSYEKL. Unmatched junction bases numbered 7, after V lost 3 bases and J lost 2 bases. The CDR3 spells CASSHPTSLAYNEQFF. CDR3 nucleotides: TGCGCCAGCAGCCACCCGACTAGCCTTGCCTACAATGAGCAGTTCTTC.

The chain uses TRBV7-2 and TRBJ2-2, with 7 positions matching TRBD1. The trim removed 0 bases at V and 6 bases at J, leaving 4 bases unmatched. Germline V gene lookup returns CDR1 SGHTA and CDR2 FQGNSA. The CDR3 is 15 amino acids. The CDR3 here is CASSLAGTVPGELFF. CDR3 coding DNA: TGTGCCAGCAGCTTAGCGGGGACAGTTCCCGGGGAGCTGTTTTTT.

This chain uses TRBV29-1 with TRBJ1-5, with 7 bases matching TRBD1. The V segment lost 5 bases and the J segment 2 bases; nucleotides outside the gene matches: 15. This CDR3 is 17 amino acids long. The V gene's germline CDR1 is SQVTM and CDR2 ANQGSEA. The CDR3 spells CSVLTGSIDVGNQPQHF. DNA for the CDR3: TGCAGCGTTCTGACAGGGTCAATTGATGTCGGCAATCAGCCCCAGCATTTT.

The chain is built from TRBV5-1 and TRBJ1-1, with D maybe TRBD1 (5 bases). Germline CDR1 reads SGHRS; CDR2 reads YFSETQ. This CDR3 region has 14 residues. V was cut by 4 bases and J by 0 bases, with 10 bases left in between. The CDR3: CASSADTLNTEAFF. CDR3 nucleotides: TGCGCCAGCAGCGCGGACACCCTGAACACTGAAGCTTTCTTT.

The chain couples TRBV10-3 to TRBJ1-2; TRBD1 is a possible D gene (6 bases). This CDR3 is built from 13 residues. The V end was cut by 6 bases, the J end by 7 bases, with 15 bases between. CDR1 is ENHRY, CDR2 SYGVKD, per germline. The CDR3 spells CAISETGRSGYTF. CDR3 coding DNA: TGTGCCATCAGCGAAACAGGGAGAAGTGGCTACACCTTC.

This clone was found a few times. The chain employs TRBV11-3 and TRBJ2-5; 13 bases agree with TRBD2. J gave up 3 bases and V 5 bases, and 12 bases lay outside the gene matches. CDR1 is SGHNT and CDR2 is YENEEA in the germline V gene. CDR3 length equals 18 residues. The CDR3 spells CASSAGGFGLAGEETQYF. CDR3 sequence (DNA): TGTGCCAGCAGCGCTGGGGGCTTCGGACTAGCGGGAGAAGAGACCCAGTACTTC.

This clone was observed a single time. The chain couples TRBV11-2 to TRBJ2-7; D might be TRBD1 (6 bases). V gave up 0 bases and J gave up 6 bases, with 15 bases separating them. Germline V gene sequence: CDR1 SGHAT, CDR2 FQNNGV. This CDR3 has 15 amino acids. The CDR3 spells CASSLEGQSISEQYF. CDR3 in DNA: TGTGCCAGCAGCTTAGAAGGACAGAGTATTAGCGAGCAGTACTTC.